This TCR beta chain was recorded in a study of graft-versus-host responses after intestinal transplantation. Study context: Isolated intestinal, liver-intestinal, or multivisceral transplants were what recipients had. Tacrolimus plus steroids were given to all recipients for approximately 3 years, preceded by anti-thymocyte globulin induction.

A word on this clone: The antigen remains unidentified.

Repertoires were generated with immunoSEQ multiplex PCR, while TCRdb's copy carries only in-frame clones and drops some. This repertoire shows 100,000 to 140,000 clones, approximately 88% found once; its top ten account for approximately 0.76%. Study outcomes and limitations: Graft-donor T cell macrochimerism in patients accompanied high graft-versus-host to host-versus-graft clonal ratios in allografts. Recipient marrow contained GvH clones, some of which appeared first in ileum or blood.

The sequence was collected from a human donor who was the organ donor for an intestinal transplant. Sample: unstimulated CD4+ T cells sorted from spleen or lymph node cells, taken before transplant.

CDR3 nucleotide sequence: TGTGCCAGCAGCGTGCGTCCGGGGGCCGTCTACGAGCAGTACTTC. Translating it yields CASSVRPGAVYEQYF. The chain links TRBV9 to TRBJ2-5; D tentatively fits TRBD1 or TRBD2 (6 bases each). The better agreement between TRBJ2-7 and the DNA end casts doubt on the J call. CDR3 length: 15 residues. Germline CDR1 and CDR2: SGDLS and YYNGEE.